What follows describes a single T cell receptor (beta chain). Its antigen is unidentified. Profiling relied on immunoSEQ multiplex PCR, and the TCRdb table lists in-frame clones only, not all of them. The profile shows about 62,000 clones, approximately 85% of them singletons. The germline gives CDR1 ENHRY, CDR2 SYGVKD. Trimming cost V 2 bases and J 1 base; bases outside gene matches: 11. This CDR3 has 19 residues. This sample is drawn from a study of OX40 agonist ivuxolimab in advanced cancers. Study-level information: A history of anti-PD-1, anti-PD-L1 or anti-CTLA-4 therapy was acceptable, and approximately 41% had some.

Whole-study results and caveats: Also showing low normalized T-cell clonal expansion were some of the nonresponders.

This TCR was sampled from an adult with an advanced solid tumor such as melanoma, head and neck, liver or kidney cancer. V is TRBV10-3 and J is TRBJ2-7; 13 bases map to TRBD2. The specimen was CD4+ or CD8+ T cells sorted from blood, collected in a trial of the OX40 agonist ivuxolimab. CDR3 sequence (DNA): TGTGCCATCAGTGAGCCCGGGGTACTAGCGGGGGGGACATCCTACGAGCAGTACTTC. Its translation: CAISEPGVLAGGTSYEQYF.